The rows below give T cell receptor beta chains drawn from one sample of a study of Ad26.COV2.S vaccination and SARS-CoV-2 variants. Assay: immunoSEQ multiplex PCR; the TCRdb copy retains only in-frame clones and omits some. Of about 680,000 clones listed, 89% are singletons. The specimen was peripheral blood, collected in a trial of Ad26.COV2.S vaccine versus placebo. All receptors derive from a person between 18 and 59 years old who received the Ad26.COV2.S COVID-19 vaccine or a placebo. Both conserved end residues are part of each CDR3. D genes are given only for firm matches. Size is omitted from some rows. Given values are once, few, many or a class for expanded clones.

D: TRBD2; J: TRBJ2-3; V: TRBV5-4; size: .; DNA: TGTGCCAGCACCAGACTAGCGGCGGCCACAGATACGCAGTATTTT; CDR3: CASTRLAAATDTQYF
D: .; J: TRBJ1-1; V: TRBV27; size: .; DNA: TGTGCCAGCAGTTTATCTAGCGGATACATGAACACTGAAGCTTTCTTT; CDR3: CASSLSSGYMNTEAFF
D: .; J: TRBJ2-1; V: TRBV18; size: .; DNA: TGTGCCAGCTCACCGCGAGGGGTTGGTGAGCAGTTCTTC; CDR3: CASSPRGVGEQFF
D: TRBD1; J: TRBJ1-4; V: TRBV3-1/TRBV3-2; size: .; DNA: TGTGCCAGCAGCCAAGAAGGGGACAGGGGGCGTGAAAAACTGTTTTTT; CDR3: CASSQEGDRGREKLFF
D: .; J: TRBJ1-2; V: TRBV2; size: .; DNA: TGTGCCAGCACTCAAGGTTTTGGCTACACCTTC; CDR3: CASTQGFGYTF
D: .; J: TRBJ2-1; V: TRBV2; size: .; DNA: TGTGCCAGCAGAGTTACGGGAGTGATTAATGAGCAGTTCTTC; CDR3: CASRVTGVINEQFF
D: .; J: TRBJ2-5; V: TRBV7-2; size: .; DNA: TGTGCCAGCAGCTCCCTCCGAACGGAGACCCAGTACTTC; CDR3: CASSSLRTETQYF
D: TRBD1; J: TRBJ1-4; V: TRBV18; size: .; DNA: TGTGCCAGCTCAATCGGACAGGAGTCTAATGAAAAACTGTTTTTT; CDR3: CASSIGQESNEKLFF
D: TRBD1; J: TRBJ2-1; V: TRBV7-9; size: .; DNA: TGTGCCAGCAGCGACCCTCTTTCCCGCCCGGACAGGCCCAATGAGCAGTTCTTC; CDR3: CASSDPLSRPDRPNEQFF
D: TRBD1; J: TRBJ2-3; V: TRBV5-1; size: once; DNA: TGCGCCAGCAGATTCGGACAGGGTCCAGATACGCAGTATTTT; CDR3: CASRFGQGPDTQYF
D: .; J: TRBJ1-5; V: TRBV5-5; size: .; DNA: TGTGCCAGCACCGGAGGGGATCGAGAGCAGCCCCAGCATTTT; CDR3: CASTGGDREQPQHF
D: TRBD1; J: TRBJ1-3; V: TRBV6-5; size: few; DNA: TGTGCCAGCAGTTGGGACAGGGGGTCCTCTGGAAACACCATATATTTT; CDR3: CASSWDRGSSGNTIYF
D: .; J: TRBJ2-5; V: TRBV11-2; size: .; DNA: TGTGCCAGCAGCTCCGGCGAACTAGCACGAGAGACCCAGTACTTC; CDR3: CASSSGELARETQYF
D: TRBD2; J: TRBJ2-5; V: TRBV12-5; size: .; DNA: TGTGCTAGTGGTTTGGTACGGGGGGGGTCGGAGACCCAGTACTTC; CDR3: CASGLVRGGSETQYF
D: .; J: TRBJ2-1; V: TRBV24-1; size: .; DNA: TGTGCCACCAGGAGAGACAGCAGGGGTGAGCAGTTCTTC; CDR3: CATRRDSRGEQFF
D: .; J: TRBJ2-6; V: TRBV13; size: once; DNA: TGTGCCAGCAGCTTAGGGGGCGTGACTGGGGCCAACGTCCTGACTTTC; CDR3: CASSLGGVTGANVLTF
D: TRBD1; J: TRBJ1-4; V: TRBV27; size: .; DNA: TGTGCCAGCAGTCCCCGACAGGGACGGAATGAAAAACTGTTTTTT; CDR3: CASSPRQGRNEKLFF
D: TRBD1; J: TRBJ1-1; V: TRBV2; size: .; DNA: TGTGCCAGCCAAAGGACAGGGGGACCTGAAGCTTTCTTT; CDR3: CASQRTGGPEAFF
D: .; J: TRBJ2-5; V: TRBV5-1; size: .; DNA: TGCGCCAGCAGCAATTCAGGAACGACCCAGTACTTC; CDR3: CASSNSGTTQYF
D: TRBD1; J: TRBJ2-6; V: TRBV11-3; size: .; DNA: TGTGCCAGCAGCTCCGGACAGGGCTCTGGGGCCAACGTCCTGACTTTC; CDR3: CASSSGQGSGANVLTF
D: .; J: TRBJ1-2; V: TRBV10-2; size: .; DNA: TGCGCCAGCAGTGTAGTGGCCGGTGGCTACACCTTC; CDR3: CASSVVAGGYTF
D: .; J: TRBJ2-2; V: TRBV12-3/TRBV12-4; size: .; DNA: TGTGCCAGCAGTTTCAGCTCCACCGGGGAGCTGTTTTTT; CDR3: CASSFSSTGELFF
D: .; J: TRBJ2-2; V: TRBV30; size: .; DNA: TGTGCCTGGAAGGGTCAGGGCAGAACCGGGGAGCTGTTTTTT; CDR3: CAWKGQGRTGELFF
D: TRBD2; J: TRBJ2-3; V: TRBV15; size: .; DNA: TGTGCCACCAGCTTACGGACTAGCGGGGCGATAGATACGCAGTATTTT; CDR3: CATSLRTSGAIDTQYF
D: .; J: TRBJ1-5; V: TRBV6-6; size: .; DNA: TGTGCCAGCAGTTACGGGGCACTTAATCAGCCCCAGCATTTT; CDR3: CASSYGALNQPQHF
D: .; J: TRBJ2-2; V: TRBV19; size: .; DNA: TGTGCCACCCCGACACACGCGAACACCGGGGAGCTGTTTTTT; CDR3: CATPTHANTGELFF
D: .; J: TRBJ1-3; V: TRBV19; size: few; DNA: TGTGCCAGTAGTATCGAAGGGCCGGGAACTCCTGGAAACACCATATATTTT; CDR3: CASSIEGPGTPGNTIYF
D: .; J: TRBJ2-7; V: TRBV18; size: .; DNA: TGTGCCAGCTCACCAAGGGATCCCTACGAGCAGTACTTC; CDR3: CASSPRDPYEQYF
D: .; J: TRBJ1-4; V: TRBV7-9; size: .; DNA: TGTGCCACCGAAGTGGAGCCTGGTAATGAAAAACTGTTTTTT; CDR3: CATEVEPGNEKLFF
D: .; J: TRBJ2-3; V: TRBV5-1; size: .; DNA: TGCGCCAGCAGCGCCGGGAGCTGGGAATCGGATACGCAGTATTTT; CDR3: CASSAGSWESDTQYF
D: .; J: TRBJ2-2; V: TRBV14; size: few; DNA: TGTGCCAGCAGCCAAGATCTAGGAGGAACCGGGGAGCTGTTTTTT; CDR3: CASSQDLGGTGELFF
D: .; J: TRBJ2-6; V: TRBV27; size: .; DNA: TGTGCCAGCAGTTTGATTTTCGGGGGCTGGCGTTCTGGGGCCAACGTCCTGACTTTC; CDR3: CASSLIFGGWRSGANVLTF
D: TRBD2; J: TRBJ2-1; V: TRBV6-5; size: .; DNA: TGTGCCAGCAGTTACGCGGGAGGCCCGGGTGAGCAGTTCTTC; CDR3: CASSYAGGPGEQFF
D: TRBD1; J: TRBJ2-7; V: TRBV9; size: few; DNA: TGTGCCAGCAGCGTAGACCGACCCGGGACAGGCCGTTCCTACGAGCAGTACTTC; CDR3: CASSVDRPGTGRSYEQYF
D: TRBD1; J: TRBJ2-2; V: TRBV6-1; size: .; DNA: TGTGCCAGCAGTGAGATCCCATTTGGGACAGGGGTCCAAAACACCGGGGAGCTGTTTTTT; CDR3: CASSEIPFGTGVQNTGELFF
D: .; J: TRBJ1-6; V: TRBV5-1; size: .; DNA: TGCGCCAGCAGCTTACCCGACAGCTCCTATAATTCACCCCTCCACTTT; CDR3: CASSLPDSSYNSPLHF
D: TRBD2; J: TRBJ2-7; V: TRBV3-1/TRBV3-2; size: few; DNA: TGTGCCAGCAGCTACGTCCGGCGGGAGCACTACGAGCAGTACTTC; CDR3: CASSYVRREHYEQYF
D: TRBD1; J: TRBJ1-2; V: TRBV7-9; size: .; DNA: TGTGCCACCCGGACAGGTCTTGGCTACACCTTC; CDR3: CATRTGLGYTF
D: TRBD1; J: TRBJ1-5; V: TRBV12-5; size: .; DNA: TGTGCTAGTGGCTCGGACAGGCAACCCAATCAGCCCCAGCATTTT; CDR3: CASGSDRQPNQPQHF
D: .; J: TRBJ1-3; V: TRBV30; size: .; DNA: TGTGCCTGGAGTGTACCGCTCCCCTCTGGAAACACCATATATTTT; CDR3: CAWSVPLPSGNTIYF
D: TRBD2; J: TRBJ2-2; V: TRBV5-1; size: .; DNA: TGCGCCAGCAGCTTGACTAGCGGGAGGACCACCGGGGAGCTGTTTTTT; CDR3: CASSLTSGRTTGELFF
D: TRBD2; J: TRBJ2-2; V: TRBV6-2/TRBV6-3; size: .; DNA: TGTGCCAGCAGTTACGCTAGCGGGAGCACCGGGGAGCTGTTTTTT; CDR3: CASSYASGSTGELFF
D: .; J: TRBJ1-5; V: TRBV29-1; size: few; DNA: TGCAGCGCTGGGGTCGATCAGCCCCAGCATTTT; CDR3: CSAGVDQPQHF
D: .; J: TRBJ2-5; V: TRBV3-1/TRBV3-2; size: .; DNA: TGTGCCAGCAGCCAAGAACCCCAGACCCAGTACTTC; CDR3: CASSQEPQTQYF
D: .; J: TRBJ1-1; V: TRBV2; size: few; DNA: .; CDR3: CASTSTSGTEAFF
D: .; J: TRBJ2-7; V: TRBV7-9; size: .; DNA: TGTGCCAGCAGCTGGCCCGGGGCAGGCGAGCAGTACTTC; CDR3: CASSWPGAGEQYF
D: TRBD1; J: TRBJ2-1; V: TRBV6-5; size: .; DNA: TGTGCCAGCAGTTCCCAGGGGGTTGAGCAGTTCTTC; CDR3: CASSSQGVEQFF
D: TRBD1; J: TRBJ1-4; V: TRBV3-1/TRBV3-2; size: .; DNA: TGTGCCAGCAGCCATTCTACGACAGGGCGGGAAAAACTGTTTTTT; CDR3: CASSHSTTGREKLFF
D: .; J: TRBJ1-3; V: TRBV30; size: .; DNA: TGTGCCTGGAGTGCTCGGGGGATAGCTGGAAACACCATATATTTT; CDR3: CAWSARGIAGNTIYF
D: TRBD1; J: TRBJ2-7; V: TRBV5-5; size: once; DNA: TGTGCCAGCAGCCTCACGGGACAGAGTTACTACGAGCAGTACTTC; CDR3: CASSLTGQSYYEQYF
D: .; J: TRBJ2-5; V: TRBV10-2; size: .; DNA: TGCGCCAGCAGTGGGTGGGGTCGAGGCCAAGAGACCCAGTACTTC; CDR3: CASSGWGRGQETQYF
D: TRBD1; J: TRBJ1-2; V: TRBV6-5; size: .; DNA: TGTGCCAGCAGTTACTCGACAGGGTCGGGGCCTAATGGGTACACCTTC; CDR3: CASSYSTGSGPNGYTF
D: .; J: TRBJ1-1; V: TRBV7-2; size: .; DNA: TGTGCCAGCAGCTCACCCATGAACACTGAAGCTTTCTTT; CDR3: CASSSPMNTEAFF
D: TRBD1; J: TRBJ1-1; V: TRBV6-5; size: few; DNA: TGTGCCAGCAGGCCCGGGACAGAGAACACTGAAGCTTTCTTT; CDR3: CASRPGTENTEAFF